This is a list of T cell receptor beta chains from one sample in a study of blood T cell repertoires in COVID-19. Clones were read by immunoSEQ multiplex PCR, and TCRdb kept only the in-frame ones, dropping some. The sample contains about 70,000 clones, roughly 80% of which appear only once. The specimen sequenced was peripheral blood. Receptors originate from a woman between 55 and 75 years old with acute or convalescent COVID-19. Each CDR3 is given without its conserved first and last residue.

TRBV19 ASSIAPRSPTDTQY
TRBV21-1 ASSFRPGTSGTGSGTDTQY
TRBV2 ASSEAAYEQY
TRBV4-1 ASSQGTSAYNEQF
TRBV19 ASSTDRGGGYT
TRBV15 ATSRTGGWNQPQH
TRBV6-5 ASSPQTGSGLEQY
TRBV27 ASSLERGRGPRSNTGELF
TRBV7-9 ASSLEGVNTEAF
TRBV2 ASSVGTGNSGNTIY
TRBV7-9 ASSGGTGTEKLF
TRBV6-5 ASSSREGSLNYGYT
TRBV10-3 AISEGAGYGYT
TRBV30 AWSGQGTSGETQY
TRBV5-1 ASSSGSVWSGYT
TRBV6-5 ASKAVETQY
TRBV6-6 ASIDGQGAKGEKLF
TRBV5-1 ASSFGHSYEQY
TRBV28 ASREWSYGYT
TRBV6-5 ASSAAATNYGYT
TRBV9 ASSSRSAGGQEQY
TRBV7-2 ASSPDRENEKLF
TRBV5-1 ASSWKDRTNSPLH
TRBV19 ASLRGANTEAF
TRBV7-8 ASSNELREQY
TRBV19 ASNKGVRTDTQY
TRBV29-1 SVGWGRNEKLF
TRBV5-6 ASSYRRVHEQY